Described below is a single TCR beta chain sequence and its context. TCRdb's table, derived via immunoSEQ multiplex PCR, lists solely in-frame clones and lacks some. The sample shows over 150,000 clones, 65% to 90% of them seen only once. Looked up from germline, CDR1 is MNHNS and CDR2 is SASEGT. The CDR3 length is 11 residues. Between the trimmed V and J ends, which lost 3 bases and 7 bases, there was a span of 6 bases. This sample was taken from a study of blood T cell repertoires in COVID-19. The overall study: The United States, Italy and Spain provided the acute and convalescent COVID-19 samples.

The V gene is TRBV6-1, the J gene TRBJ1-2; D is unresolved. The sequencing input was peripheral blood. The TCR originated in a human donor in a cohort sampled during active COVID-19. This CDR3 is CASSERVGYTF. The CDR3 DNA is TGTGCCAGCAGTGAGAGGGTTGGCTACACCTTC.